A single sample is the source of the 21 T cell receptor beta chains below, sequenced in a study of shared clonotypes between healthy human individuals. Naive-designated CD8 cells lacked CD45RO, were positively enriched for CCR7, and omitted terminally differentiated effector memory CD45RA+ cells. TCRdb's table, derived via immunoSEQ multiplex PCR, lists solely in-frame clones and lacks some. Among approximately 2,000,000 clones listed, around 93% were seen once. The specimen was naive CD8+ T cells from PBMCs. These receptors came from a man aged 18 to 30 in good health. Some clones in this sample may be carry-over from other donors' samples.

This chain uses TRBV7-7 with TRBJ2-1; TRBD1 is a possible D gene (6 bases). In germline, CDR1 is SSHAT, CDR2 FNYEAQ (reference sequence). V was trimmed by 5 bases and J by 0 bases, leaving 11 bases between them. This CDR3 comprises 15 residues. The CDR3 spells CASSVDRSSYNEQFF. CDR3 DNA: TGTGCCAGCAGCGTTGACAGGAGCTCCTACAATGAGCAGTTCTTC.

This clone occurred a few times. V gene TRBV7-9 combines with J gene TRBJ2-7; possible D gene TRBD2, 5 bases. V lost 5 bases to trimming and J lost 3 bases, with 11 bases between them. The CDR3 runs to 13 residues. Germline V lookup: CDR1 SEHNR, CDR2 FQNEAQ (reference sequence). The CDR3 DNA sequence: TGTGCCAGCAGCCGAGGAGCGGTCTACGAGCAGTACTTC. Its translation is CASSRGAVYEQYF.

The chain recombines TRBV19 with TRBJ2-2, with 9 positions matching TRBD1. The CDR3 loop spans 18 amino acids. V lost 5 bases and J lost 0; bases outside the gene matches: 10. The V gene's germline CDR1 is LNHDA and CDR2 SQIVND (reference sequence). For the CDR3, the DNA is TGTGCCAGTAGTGCACGTCAGGGACAGGGTCCGAACACCGGGGAGCTGTTTTTT. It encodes CASSARQGQGPNTGELFF. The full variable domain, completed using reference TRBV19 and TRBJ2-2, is DGGITQSPKYLFRKEGQNVTLSCEQNLNHDAMYWYRQDPGQGLRLIYYSQIVNDFQKGDIAEGYSVSREKKESFPLTVTSAQKNPTAFYLCASSARQGQGPNTGELFFGEGSRLTVL.

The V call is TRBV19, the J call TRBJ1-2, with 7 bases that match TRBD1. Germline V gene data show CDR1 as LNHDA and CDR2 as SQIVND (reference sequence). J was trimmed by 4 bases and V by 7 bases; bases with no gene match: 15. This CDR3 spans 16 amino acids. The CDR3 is CASTQADGQAGYGYTF. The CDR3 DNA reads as TGTGCCAGTACCCAAGCCGACGGACAGGCGGGCTATGGCTACACCTTC.

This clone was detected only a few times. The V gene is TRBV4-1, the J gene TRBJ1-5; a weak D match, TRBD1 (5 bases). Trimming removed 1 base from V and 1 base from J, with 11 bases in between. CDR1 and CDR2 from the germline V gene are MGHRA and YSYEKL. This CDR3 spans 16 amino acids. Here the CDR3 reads CASSQGGRTSNQPQHF. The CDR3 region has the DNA TGCGCCAGCAGCCAAGGGGGCAGAACAAGCAATCAGCCCCAGCATTTT.

The CDR3 coding sequence is TGTGCCAGCAGCTTAGATTTTGGGGTATTACGGGAGGATGCCACAGATACGCAGTATTTT. Its protein product is CASSLDFGVLREDATDTQYF. The chain links TRBV7-6 to TRBJ2-3; 7 bases match TRBD2. This CDR3 comprises 20 residues. Germline V gives CDR1 SGHVS, CDR2 FNYEAQ. V gave up 1 base and J gave up 2 bases; unmatched junction bases: 18.

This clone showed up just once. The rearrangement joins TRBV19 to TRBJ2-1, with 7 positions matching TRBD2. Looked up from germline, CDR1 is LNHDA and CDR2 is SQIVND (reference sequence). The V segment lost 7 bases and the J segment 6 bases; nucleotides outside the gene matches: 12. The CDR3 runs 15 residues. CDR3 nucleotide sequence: TGTGCCAGTAAGGTTGGGAGGGACGGCCCCAATGAGCAGTTCTTC. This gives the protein CASKVGRDGPNEQFF. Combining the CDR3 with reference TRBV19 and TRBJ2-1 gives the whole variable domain DGGITQSPKYLFRKEGQNVTLSCEQNLNHDAMYWYRQDPGQGLRLIYYSQIVNDFQKGDIAEGYSVSREKKESFPLTVTSAQKNPTAFYLCASKVGRDGPNEQFFGPGTRLTVL.

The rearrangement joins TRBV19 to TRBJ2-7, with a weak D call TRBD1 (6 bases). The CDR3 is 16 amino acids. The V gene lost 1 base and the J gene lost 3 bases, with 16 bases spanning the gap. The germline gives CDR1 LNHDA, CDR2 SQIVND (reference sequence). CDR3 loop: CASSIGIMTGRYEQYF. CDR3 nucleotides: TGTGCCAGTAGTATAGGAATTATGACAGGCCGCTACGAGCAGTACTTC. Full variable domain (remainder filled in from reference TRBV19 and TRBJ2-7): DGGITQSPKYLFRKEGQNVTLSCEQNLNHDAMYWYRQDPGQGLRLIYYSQIVNDFQKGDIAEGYSVSREKKESFPLTVTSAQKNPTAFYLCASSIGIMTGRYEQYFGPGTRLTVT.

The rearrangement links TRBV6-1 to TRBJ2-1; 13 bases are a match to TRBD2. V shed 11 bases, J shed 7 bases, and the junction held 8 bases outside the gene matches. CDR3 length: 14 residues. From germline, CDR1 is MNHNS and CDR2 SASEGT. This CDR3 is CAGRLAGGWNEQFF. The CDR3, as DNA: TGTGCCGGGCGACTAGCGGGAGGTTGGAATGAGCAGTTCTTC.

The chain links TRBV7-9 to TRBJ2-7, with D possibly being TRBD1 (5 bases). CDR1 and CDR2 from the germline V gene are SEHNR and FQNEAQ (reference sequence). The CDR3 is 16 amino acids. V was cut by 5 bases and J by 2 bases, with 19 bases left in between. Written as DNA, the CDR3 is TGTGCCAGCAGCGACACCAGGACAATGGCCCCCTACGAGCAGTACTTC. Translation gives CASSDTRTMAPYEQYF.

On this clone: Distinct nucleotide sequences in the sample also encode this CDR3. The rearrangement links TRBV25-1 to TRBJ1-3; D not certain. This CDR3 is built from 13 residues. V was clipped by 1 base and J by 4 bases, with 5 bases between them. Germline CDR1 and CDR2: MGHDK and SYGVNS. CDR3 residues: CASSESGGNTIYF. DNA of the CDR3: TGTGCCAGCAGTGAATCGGGGGGAAACACCATATATTTT.

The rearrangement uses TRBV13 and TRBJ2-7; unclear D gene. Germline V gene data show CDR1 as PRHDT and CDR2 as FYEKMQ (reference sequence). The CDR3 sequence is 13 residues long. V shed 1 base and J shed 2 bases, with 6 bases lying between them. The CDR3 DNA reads TGTGCCAGCAGCTTAGACCAAGCCTACGAGCAGTACTTC. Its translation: CASSLDQAYEQYF.

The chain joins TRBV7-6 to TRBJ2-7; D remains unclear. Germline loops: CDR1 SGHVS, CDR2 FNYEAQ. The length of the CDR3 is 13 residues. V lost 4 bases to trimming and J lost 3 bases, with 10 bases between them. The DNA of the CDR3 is TGTGCCAGCAGCTGGCGGACCGACTACGAGCAGTACTTC. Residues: CASSWRTDYEQYF.

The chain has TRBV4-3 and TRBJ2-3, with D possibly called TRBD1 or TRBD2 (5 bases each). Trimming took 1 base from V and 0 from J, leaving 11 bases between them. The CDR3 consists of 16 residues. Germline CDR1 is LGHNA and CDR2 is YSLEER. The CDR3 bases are TGCGCCAGCAGCCAAGTTTGGGGGAGAAGCACAGATACGCAGTATTTT. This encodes CASSQVWGRSTDTQYF.

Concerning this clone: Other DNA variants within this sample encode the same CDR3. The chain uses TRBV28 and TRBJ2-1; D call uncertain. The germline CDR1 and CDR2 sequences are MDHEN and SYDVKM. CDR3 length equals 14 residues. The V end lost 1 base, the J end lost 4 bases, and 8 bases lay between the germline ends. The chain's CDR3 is CASSLFGVYNEQFF. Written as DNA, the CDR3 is TGTGCCAGCAGTTTATTTGGAGTTTACAATGAGCAGTTCTTC.

CDR3 region: CASSDIPDTQYF. The CDR3 DNA reads as TGTGCCAGCAGTGACATTCCAGATACGCAGTATTTT. This chain connects TRBV28 to TRBJ2-3, with D unresolved. The germline V gene encodes CDR1 MDHEN and CDR2 SYDVKM. The V end was cut by 5 bases, the J end by 4 bases, with 7 bases between. The CDR3 has 12 amino acids.

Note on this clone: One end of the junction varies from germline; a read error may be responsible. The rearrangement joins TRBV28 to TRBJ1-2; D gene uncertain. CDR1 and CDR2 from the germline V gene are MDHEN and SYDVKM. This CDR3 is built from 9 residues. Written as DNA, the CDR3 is TGTGCCAGCAGTTACCCCACGTACTTC. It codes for CASSYPTYF.

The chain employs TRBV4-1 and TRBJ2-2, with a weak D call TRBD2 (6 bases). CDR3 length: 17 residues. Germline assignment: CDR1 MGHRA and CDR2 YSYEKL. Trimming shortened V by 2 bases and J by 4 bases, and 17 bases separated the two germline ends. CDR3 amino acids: CASSQQSGRRVTGELFF. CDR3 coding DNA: TGCGCCAGCAGCCAACAATCCGGGCGGAGGGTCACCGGGGAGCTGTTTTTT.

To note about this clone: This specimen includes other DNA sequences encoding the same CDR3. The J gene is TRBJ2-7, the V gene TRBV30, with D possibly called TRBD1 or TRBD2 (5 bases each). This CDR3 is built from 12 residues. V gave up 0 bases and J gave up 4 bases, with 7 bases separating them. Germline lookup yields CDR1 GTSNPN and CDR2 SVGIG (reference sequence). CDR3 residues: CAWSVEGYEQYF. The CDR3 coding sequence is TGTGCCTGGAGTGTAGAGGGGTACGAGCAGTACTTC. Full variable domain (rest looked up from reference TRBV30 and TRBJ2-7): SQTIHQWPATLVQPVGSPLSLECTVEGTSNPNLYWYRQAAGRGLQLLFYSVGIGQISSEVPQNLSASRPQDRQFILSSKKLLLSDSGFYLCAWSVEGYEQYFGPGTRLTVT.

The CDR3, as DNA: TGTGCCAGCAGCACCAACAGGGGGCTTACCGGGGAGCTGTTTTTT. It specifies CASSTNRGLTGELFF. The chain joins TRBV7-9 to TRBJ2-2; 9 bases fit TRBD1. The CDR3 covers 15 residues. Trimming cost V 5 bases and J 5 bases; bases outside gene matches: 6. CDR1 and CDR2 from the germline V gene are SEHNR and FQNEAQ (reference sequence).

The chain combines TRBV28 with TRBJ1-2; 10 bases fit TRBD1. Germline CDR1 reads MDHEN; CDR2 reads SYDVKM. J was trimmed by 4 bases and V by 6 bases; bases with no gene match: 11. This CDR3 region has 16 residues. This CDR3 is CASSERTGGEGYGYTF. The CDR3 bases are TGTGCCAGCAGCGAAAGGACAGGGGGTGAGGGCTATGGCTACACCTTC.